Shown below are 6 T cell receptor beta chains from a single sample sequenced in a study of radiotherapy plus CTLA-4 blockade in lung cancer. Produced via immunoSEQ multiplex PCR; TCRdb's table is partial and in-frame only. The sample lists roughly 57,000 clones; 82% were seen once. The specimen was peripheral blood, collected from a patient treated with radiotherapy plus ipilimumab. The receptors shown here come from a human donor with non-small cell lung cancer whose response to radiotherapy plus ipilimumab could not be evaluated.

The chain recombines TRBV7-8 with TRBJ1-5; no clear D. From germline, CDR1 is SGHVS and CDR2 FQNEAQ. This CDR3 has 12 residues. Trimming took 2 bases from V and 10 from J, leaving 9 bases between them. The CDR3 protein is CASSLHLSPQHF. In nucleotides, the CDR3 is TGTGCCAGCAGCTTACACTTAAGTCCCCAGCATTTT.

This chain uses TRBV5-1 with TRBJ2-5; D perhaps matches TRBD2 (6 bases). Germline CDR1 and CDR2: SGHRS and YFSETQ. The germline V and J ends were trimmed by 4 bases and 0 bases, with 10 bases remaining between them. The CDR3 has 14 residues. CDR3 DNA: TGCGCCAGCAGCATCGGGACTTACCAAGAGACCCAGTACTTC. Translation: CASSIGTYQETQYF. The complete variable domain, with remaining parts taken from reference TRBV5-1 and TRBJ2-5, reads KAGVTQTPRYLIKTRGQQVTLSCSPISGHRSVSWYQQTPGQGLQFLFEYFSETQRNKGNFPGRFSGRQFSNSRSEMNVSTLELGDSALYLCASSIGTYQETQYFGPGTRLLVL.

This clone was seen a handful of times. The chain recombines TRBV5-1 with TRBJ2-7; TRBD2 agrees at 7 bases. This CDR3 has 15 amino acids. The V and J ends lost 4 bases and 0 bases, in that order; junction bases with no gene match: 7. Germline CDR1 and CDR2: SGHRS and YFSETQ. The chain's CDR3 is CASSPVGGISYEQYF. The DNA of the CDR3 is TGCGCCAGCAGCCCGGTGGGGGGGATCTCCTACGAGCAGTACTTC.

The rearrangement joins TRBV7-2 to TRBJ2-7; 9 bases are a match to TRBD1. The CDR3 totals 16 residues. The germline V gene encodes CDR1 SGHTA and CDR2 FQGNSA. J was trimmed by 4 bases and V by 2 bases; bases with no gene match: 9. This CDR3 reads CASSLRGGQGGYEQYF. The CDR3 nucleotides read TGTGCCAGCAGCTTAAGGGGGGGACAGGGAGGGTACGAGCAGTACTTC.

The gene calls are TRBV7-7 and TRBJ2-3; TRBD2 agrees at 8 bases. CDR1 and CDR2 from the germline V gene are SSHAT and FNYEAQ (reference sequence). CDR3 length: 17 residues. The ends lost 5 bases at V and 3 bases at J; junction bases unmatched: 13. The CDR3 DNA reads as TGTGCCAGCAGCCTCCCTAGCGGGCGGACCACTACAGATACGCAGTATTTT. This encodes CASSLPSGRTTTDTQYF.

This chain uses TRBV10-3 with TRBJ2-1; a weak D match, TRBD1 (6 bases). The germline CDR1 and CDR2 sequences are ENHRY and SYGVKD. This CDR3 comprises 16 residues. The V gene lost 7 bases and the J gene lost 0 bases, with 16 bases spanning the gap. The CDR3 coding sequence is TGTGCCATCACCCGAAGGGGGAGTAGCTCCTACAATGAGCAGTTCTTC. Translated, it gives CAITRRGSSSYNEQFF.